Only one count was recorded for the clone carrying this T cell receptor (beta chain). What it binds is unknown. Germline loops: CDR1 SGHTA, CDR2 FQGNSA. V gave up 2 bases and J gave up 3 bases, with 7 bases separating them. The CDR3 is made up of 13 amino acids. The data were obtained in a study of cytomegalovirus exposure and HLA in healthy donors. Turning to the study itself: Inside one of the first data releases sat 80 million to 95 million unique TCRs taken from HLA-typed donors. Study-wide points: Earlier results showed most TCR beta V segments being productive about 87% or about 30% of the time.

The PCR was carried out with 60 Vbeta primers and 13 Jbeta primers. TCRdb's table, derived via immunoSEQ multiplex PCR, lists solely in-frame clones and lacks some. Here the sample spans about 150,000 clones, around 60% being singletons. Material for sequencing was PBMCs. This rearrangement joins TRBV7-2 to TRBJ1-1, with D uncertain. The sequence derives from a woman aged 60-75 years in good health and CMV-seropositive. Here the CDR3 reads CASSLQIYTEAFF. The DNA of the CDR3 is TGTGCCAGCAGCTTACAGATATACACTGAAGCTTTCTTT.